This TCR beta chain was documented in a study of radiation and T cells in renal cell carcinoma. Study-wide results and caveats: Pretreatment tumor biopsies were lacking, so baseline clonotypes are unknown.

Time point meaning: blood 4 weeks post-SBRT, at nephrectomy. Treatment: 15 Gy SBRT to primary tumor, nephrectomy 4 weeks later. Germline loops: CDR1 SGHTS, CDR2 YDEGEE. The junction had 10 bases not matched to a gene; V was cut back by 1 base and J by 7 bases. The CDR3 has 16 amino acids. On this clone itself: Its specificity is not known.

Generated by immunoSEQ multiplex PCR, the TCRdb table keeps only in-frame clones and is missing some. The data hold around 100,000 clones, with around 80% observed a single time. The sample in question was blood, obtained from a patient whose treatment included radiotherapy and nephrectomy. The chain couples TRBV5-8 to TRBJ2-2, with 7 bases fitting TRBD2. This clonotype was obtained from a man aged 60-69 years with renal cell carcinoma. The CDR3 protein is CASSLSGTTLSGELFF. CDR3 DNA sequence: TGTGCCAGCAGCTTGTCGGGGACTACTCTTAGCGGGGAGCTGTTTTTT.